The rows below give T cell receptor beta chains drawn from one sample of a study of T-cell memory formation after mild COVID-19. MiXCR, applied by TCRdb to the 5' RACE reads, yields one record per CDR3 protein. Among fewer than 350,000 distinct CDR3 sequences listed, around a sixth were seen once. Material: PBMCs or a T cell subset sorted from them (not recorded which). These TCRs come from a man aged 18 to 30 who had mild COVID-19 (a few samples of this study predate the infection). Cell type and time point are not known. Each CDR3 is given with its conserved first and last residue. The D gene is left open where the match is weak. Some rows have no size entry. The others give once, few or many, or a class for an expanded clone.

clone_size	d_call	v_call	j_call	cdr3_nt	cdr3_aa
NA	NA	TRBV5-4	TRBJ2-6	TGTGCCAGCAGTGGGTTTGTGTCTGGGGCCAACGTCCTGACTTTC	CASSGFVSGANVLTF
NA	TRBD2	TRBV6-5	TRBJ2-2	TGTGCCAGCAGGAGACTAGCGGGTCAGACCGGGGAGCTGTTTTTT	CASRRLAGQTGELFF
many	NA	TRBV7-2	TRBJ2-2	TGTGCCAGCAGCTTAGTCGGGGAGCTGTTTTTT	CASSLVGELFF
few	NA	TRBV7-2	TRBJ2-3	TGTGCCAGCAGCTGGCTGGGCGCAGATACGCAGTATTTT	CASSWLGADTQYF
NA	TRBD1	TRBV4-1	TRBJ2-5	TGCGCCAGCAGCCGAGGACAGGGGGTAGGGGAGACCCAGTACTTC	CASSRGQGVGETQYF
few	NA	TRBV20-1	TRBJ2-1	TGCAGTGCTAGTATGACATACCAGCAGTTCTTC	CSASMTYQQFF
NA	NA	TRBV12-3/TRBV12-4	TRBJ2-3	TGTGCCAGCAGTTTTAGCAACACAAGAGATACGCAGTATTTT	CASSFSNTRDTQYF
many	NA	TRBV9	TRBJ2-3	TGTGCCAGCAGCGTTGGCTGGGGGCCAAGCACAGATACGCAGTATTTT	CASSVGWGPSTDTQYF
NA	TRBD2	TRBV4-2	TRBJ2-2	TGTGCCAGCAGCCCTCTCAGCGGGGGGAACACCGGGGAGCTGTTTTTT	CASSPLSGGNTGELFF
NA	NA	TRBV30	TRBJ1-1	TGTGCCTGGGACAGGTCCCTGGCTGAAGCTTTCTTT	CAWDRSLAEAFF
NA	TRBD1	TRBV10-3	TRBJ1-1	TGTGCCATCAGTGGACAGGGAAAGCGGGACACTGAAGCTTTCTTT	CAISGQGKRDTEAFF
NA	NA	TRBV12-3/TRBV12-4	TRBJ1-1	TGTGCCAGCAGTTTAGCCGACGGATGGAGTGGTGAAGCTTTCTTT	CASSLADGWSGEAFF
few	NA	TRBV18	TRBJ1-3	TGTGCCAGCTCCTATCTCTCAGGGAACTCTGGAAACACCATATATTTT	CASSYLSGNSGNTIYF
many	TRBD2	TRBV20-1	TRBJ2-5	TGCAGTGCTAGAAGGGATCGGACTAGCGCCGGTAACGGGACCCAGTACTTC	CSARRDRTSAGNGTQYF
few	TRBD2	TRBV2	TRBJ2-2	TGTGCCAGCAGTGAACTAGCGGGAACGAACACCGGGGAGCTGTTTTTT	CASSELAGTNTGELFF
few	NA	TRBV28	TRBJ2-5	TGTGCCAGCAGTCCGGGGGCGCGAAAAGAGACCCAGTACTTC	CASSPGARKETQYF
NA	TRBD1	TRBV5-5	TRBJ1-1	TGTGCCAGCAGCTGGAAGACAGGGACTTTGAACACTGAAGCTTTCTTT	CASSWKTGTLNTEAFF
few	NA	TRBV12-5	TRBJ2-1	TGTGCTAGTGGTTTGGTGGATGAGCAGTTCTTC	CASGLVDEQFF
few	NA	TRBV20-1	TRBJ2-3	TGCAGTGCTAAGCGGGTGGAGGATACGCAGTATTTT	CSAKRVEDTQYF
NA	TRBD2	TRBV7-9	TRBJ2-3	TGTGCCAGCAGCTCGACGATACGGACTAGCGGCACAGATACGCAGTATTTT	CASSSTIRTSGTDTQYF
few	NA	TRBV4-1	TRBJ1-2	TGCGCCAGCAGCCAAGCCGGCGGGGTAAACTATGGCTACACCTTC	CASSQAGGVNYGYTF
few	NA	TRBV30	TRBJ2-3	TGTGCCTGCTCCCGGCTGGATACGCAGTATTTT	CACSRLDTQYF
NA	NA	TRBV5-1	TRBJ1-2	TGCGCCAGCAGCTTGGAAGGGACCCTTTATGGCTACACCTTC	CASSLEGTLYGYTF
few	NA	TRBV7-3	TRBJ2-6	TGTGCCAGCAGCCCAGTTGGCGTCCTAGGCTCTGGGGCCAACGTCCTGACTTTC	CASSPVGVLGSGANVLTF
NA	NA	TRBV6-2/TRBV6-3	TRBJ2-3	TGTGCCAGCAGGAACAGGGAGGGAAAGCAGTATTTT	CASRNREGKQYF
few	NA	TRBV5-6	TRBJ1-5	TGTGCCAGCAGCAGGAGTCATCAGCCCCAGCATTTT	CASSRSHQPQHF
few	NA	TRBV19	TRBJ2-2	TGTGCCATAAAGTCCCCGGACACCGGGGAGCTGTTTTTT	CAIKSPDTGELFF
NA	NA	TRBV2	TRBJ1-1	TGTGCCAGCAGGCCACGGAGCATTGGCACTGAAGCTTTCTTT	CASRPRSIGTEAFF
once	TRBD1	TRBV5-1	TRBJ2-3	TGCGCCAGCAAAAGGTGGGGACAGGGGGAAGATACGCAGTATTTT	CASKRWGQGEDTQYF
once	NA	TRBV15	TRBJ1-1	TGTGCCACCAGCATGAGGTTCACTGAAGCTTTCTTT	CATSMRFTEAFF
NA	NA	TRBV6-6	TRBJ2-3	TGTGCCAGCAGTTACGAGGGATGGGTAGGAGATACGCAGTATTTT	CASSYEGWVGDTQYF
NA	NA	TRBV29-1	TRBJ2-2	TGCAGCGTTGTTGAACGGGGGAACACCGGGGAGCTGTTTTTT	CSVVERGNTGELFF
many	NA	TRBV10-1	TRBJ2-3	TGCGCCAGCAGTGGGGAGACGGGAGATACGCAGTATTTT	CASSGETGDTQYF
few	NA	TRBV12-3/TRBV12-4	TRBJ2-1	TGTGCCAGCAGTCCCGCGCTAGGCCCGAGCGATGAGCAGTTCTTC	CASSPALGPSDEQFF
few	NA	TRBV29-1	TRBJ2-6	TGCAGCGTTGCCATAGTGGAGGGGGCCAACGTCCTGACTTTC	CSVAIVEGANVLTF
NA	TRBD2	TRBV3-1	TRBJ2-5	TGTGCCAGCAGCCCCGGTAGCGGGGGCGGGGAGACCCAGTACTTC	CASSPGSGGGETQYF
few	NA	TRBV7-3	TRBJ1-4	TGTGCCAGCAGCCCGGGCGCCGCCGGCGGGGAAAAACTGTTTTTT	CASSPGAAGGEKLFF
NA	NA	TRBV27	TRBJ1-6	TGTGCCAGCAGCTTGCCGGGACATCCCCTCCACTTT	CASSLPGHPLHF
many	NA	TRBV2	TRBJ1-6	TGTGCCACTGCGGGCAATTCACCCCTCCACTTT	CATAGNSPLHF
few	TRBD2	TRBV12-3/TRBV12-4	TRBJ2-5	TGTGCCAGCACCGGGGGGGGGACCCAGTACTTC	CASTGGGTQYF
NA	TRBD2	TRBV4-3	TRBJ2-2	TGCGCCAGCAGCCAAGACGGACTAGCAGGCACCGGGGAGCTGTTTTTT	CASSQDGLAGTGELFF
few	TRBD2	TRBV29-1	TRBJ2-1	TGCAGCGTCGGACTAGCGGGGGGGGATGAGCAGTTCTTC	CSVGLAGGDEQFF
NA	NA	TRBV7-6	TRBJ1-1	TGTGCCAGCAGCCAATGGGGCAGTAAGGCTTTCTTT	CASSQWGSKAFF
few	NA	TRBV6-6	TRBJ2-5	TGTGCCAGCAGTTACTCAGGGGGGGAAGAGACCCAGTACTTC	CASSYSGGEETQYF
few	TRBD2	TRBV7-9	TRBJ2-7	TGTGCCAGCAGCCCCCGGAGCGGGAGTCCGTACGAGCAGTACTTC	CASSPRSGSPYEQYF
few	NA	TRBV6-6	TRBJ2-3	TGTGCCAGCAGTACCCCTGGAGGGGGAGATCCAGATACGCAGTATTTT	CASSTPGGGDPDTQYF
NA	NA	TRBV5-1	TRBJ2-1	TGCGCCAGCAGCTTGTTTACGGTACCTGAGCAGTTCTTC	CASSLFTVPEQFF